The rows below give T cell receptor beta chains drawn from one sample of a study of cytomegalovirus exposure and HLA in healthy donors. Method: immunoSEQ multiplex PCR; TCRdb's copy keeps in-frame clones and lacks some. This sample has roughly 50,000 clones; more than 70% occur once, and the top ten carry roughly 6.4%. Sequences were obtained from PBMCs. The receptors originated from a young man in good health and CMV-seropositive. Both conserved end residues are part of each CDR3. D genes are given only for firm matches. Size is omitted from some rows. Given values are once, few, many or a class for expanded clones.

v_gene	j_gene	abundance	d_gene	CDR3aa	CDR3nt
TRBV27	TRBJ1-2	NA	NA	CASRALRHVGDGYTF	TGTGCCAGCAGAGCACTCCGACACGTAGGGGATGGCTACACCTTC
TRBV27	TRBJ1-3	NA	TRBD1	CASSNGGQGGGNTIYF	TGTGCCAGCAGTAATGGGGGACAGGGGGGGGGAAACACCATATATTTT
TRBV5-1	TRBJ2-5	NA	NA	CASSLDRPQETQYF	TGCGCCAGCAGCTTGGACAGGCCGCAAGAGACCCAGTACTTC
TRBV6-5	TRBJ2-2	once	NA	CASRGPGAGELFF	TGTGCCAGCAGAGGACCGGGGGCCGGGGAGCTGTTTTTT
TRBV21-1	TRBJ2-7	NA	NA	CASSSVGELADEQYF	TGTGCCAGCAGCTCAGTAGGAGAGTTGGCCGACGAGCAGTACTTC
TRBV28	TRBJ1-1	NA	TRBD1	CASSWGQGLGTEAFF	TGTGCCAGCTCATGGGGACAGGGTTTAGGAACTGAAGCTTTCTTT
TRBV29-1	TRBJ1-3	NA	NA	CSVEDHVARNTIYF	TGCAGCGTTGAAGATCACGTAGCGCGAAACACCATATATTTT
TRBV5-1	TRBJ1-1	NA	TRBD1	CASSPQDRWENTEAFF	TGCGCCAGCAGCCCCCAGGACAGGTGGGAGAACACTGAAGCTTTCTTT
TRBV18	TRBJ2-4	NA	NA	CASSPGHPLGNIQYF	TGTGCCAGCTCACCGGGACACCCCCTGGGGAACATTCAGTACTTC
TRBV28	TRBJ2-1	NA	NA	CASRLVRNEQFF	TGTGCCAGCCGACTAGTCCGCAATGAGCAGTTCTTC
TRBV30	TRBJ1-2	NA	TRBD1	CAWSSRAGTGGYSNYGYTF	TGTGCCTGGAGTTCCAGGGCGGGGACAGGGGGATACTCTAACTATGGCTACACCTTC
TRBV29-1	TRBJ1-1	few	NA	CSGDNLGSAEAFF	TGCAGCGGGGACAATTTGGGTTCTGCTGAAGCTTTCTTT
TRBV6-1	TRBJ2-2	NA	NA	CASSEAQGSTGELFF	TGTGCCAGCAGTGAAGCGCAGGGGAGCACCGGGGAGCTGTTTTTT
TRBV4-2	TRBJ2-7	once	TRBD1	CASSQTGQGAYEQYF	TGTGCCAGCAGCCAAACGGGACAGGGGGCCTACGAGCAGTACTTC
TRBV13	TRBJ1-2	once	NA	CASSFLRGPDGYTF	TGTGCCAGCAGCTTTTTACGGGGTCCGGATGGCTACACCTTC
TRBV6-1	TRBJ2-3	NA	NA	CASSEYSGDTQYF	TGTGCCAGCAGTGAATACAGCGGAGATACGCAGTATTTT
TRBV5-6	TRBJ1-6	NA	TRBD1	CASSGTGGRSPLHF	TGTGCCAGCAGTGGGACAGGGGGTCGGTCACCCCTCCACTTT
TRBV7-2	TRBJ1-4	NA	NA	CASSLGAEKLFF	TGTGCCAGCAGCTTAGGGGCGGAAAAACTGTTTTTT
TRBV19	TRBJ1-5	NA	TRBD1	CASTLSPTGIGQPQHF	TGTGCCAGTACCTTATCTCCGACAGGGATTGGGCAGCCCCAGCATTTT
TRBV7-2	TRBJ2-7	NA	NA	CASSTTGLLYEQYF	TGTGCCAGCAGCACCACGGGACTCCTATACGAGCAGTACTTC
TRBV4-3	TRBJ1-6	NA	NA	CASSPGLNSPLHF	TGCGCCAGCAGCCCAGGGCTAAATTCACCCCTCCACTTT
TRBV6-1	TRBJ1-4	NA	NA	CASSPYFGGEKLFF	TGTGCCAGCAGTCCCTACTTTGGCGGTGAAAAACTGTTTTTT
TRBV28	TRBJ2-2	NA	TRBD1	CASSLSGTGNTGELFF	TGTGCCAGCAGCCTCTCCGGGACAGGCAACACCGGGGAGCTGTTTTTT
TRBV7-8	TRBJ1-2	NA	NA	CASSGGSYGYTF	TGTGCCAGCTCAGGAGGTAGTTATGGCTACACCTTC
TRBV9	TRBJ1-1	NA	NA	CASSVDRRDTEAFF	TGTGCCAGCAGCGTAGACAGGAGGGACACTGAAGCTTTCTTT
TRBV2	TRBJ1-2	NA	NA	CASSEGEGGYGYTF	TGTGCCAGCAGTGAAGGGGAGGGGGGCTATGGCTACACCTTC
TRBV29-1	TRBJ1-2	NA	TRBD1	CSVVNRGGYGYTF	TGCAGCGTTGTAAACAGGGGGGGATATGGCTACACCTTC
TRBV28	TRBJ2-7	NA	TRBD1	CASTGQGTPYEQYF	TGTGCCAGCACAGGACAGGGGACCCCCTACGAGCAGTACTTC
TRBV2	TRBJ1-1	NA	TRBD1	CASSTGTDSGAFF	TGTGCCAGCAGTACCGGGACAGATAGTGGAGCTTTCTTT
TRBV12-5	TRBJ1-5	NA	NA	CASGPPPRVDQPQHF	TGTGCTAGTGGTCCTCCACCGCGAGTCGATCAGCCCCAGCATTTT
TRBV2	TRBJ2-3	NA	TRBD2	CASSPPPSGGPLVAQYF	TGTGCCAGCAGTCCTCCCCCTAGCGGGGGGCCCCTTGTAGCGCAGTATTTT
TRBV7-9	TRBJ1-4	few	NA	CASSLRGREKLFF	TGTGCCAGCAGCTTACGGGGTCGGGAAAAACTGTTTTTT
TRBV10-3	TRBJ1-5	few	NA	CAISESGGGRGQPQHF	TGTGCCATCAGTGAGTCGGGTGGGGGCCGGGGACAGCCCCAGCATTTT
TRBV7-8	TRBJ1-6	NA	TRBD1	CASSPGTGGSGSPLHF	TGTGCCAGCAGCCCGGGGACAGGGGGCTCTGGTTCACCCCTCCACTTT
TRBV7-9	TRBJ2-7	NA	NA	CASSLGGAGREQYF	TGTGCCAGCAGCTTAGGGGGCGCAGGTCGCGAGCAGTACTTC
TRBV5-1	TRBJ2-3	NA	NA	CASSLGQGIYTDTQYF	TGCGCCAGCAGCCTTGGTCAGGGGATTTACACAGATACGCAGTATTTT
TRBV18	TRBJ1-1	NA	NA	CASSPLGAGNTEAFF	TGTGCCAGCTCACCCCTAGGGGCAGGGAACACTGAAGCTTTCTTT
TRBV7-8	TRBJ1-4	NA	NA	CASSLGDRLISEKLFF	TGTGCCAGCAGCTTAGGTGACAGGTTGATTAGTGAAAAACTGTTTTTT
TRBV6-5	TRBJ1-2	few	NA	CASSYREGYGYTF	TGTGCCAGCAGTTACCGGGAGGGCTATGGCTACACCTTC
TRBV18	TRBJ1-1	NA	NA	CASSPKDSPSRGAFF	TGTGCCAGCTCACCAAAGGACAGCCCATCCCGAGGGGCTTTCTTT
TRBV10-3	TRBJ2-3	NA	TRBD1	CAISGNRDSITDTQYF	TGTGCCATCAGTGGAAACCGGGACAGCATCACAGATACGCAGTATTTT
TRBV19	TRBJ1-5	NA	NA	CASSMGGGIVPQPQHF	TGTGCCAGTAGTATGGGAGGGGGTATTGTCCCTCAGCCCCAGCATTTT
TRBV6-5	TRBJ1-1	NA	TRBD1	CASFSPARGSDSFF	TGTGCCAGCTTCTCCCCGGCCAGGGGGTCTGACTCTTTCTTT
TRBV7-2	TRBJ1-2	NA	TRBD1	CASTLGRAGQGDYGYTF	TGTGCCAGCACCTTGGGGCGAGCGGGACAGGGAGACTATGGCTACACCTTC
TRBV2	TRBJ1-2	NA	NA	CASSDRRGGYTF	TGTGCCAGCAGTGATAGAAGGGGAGGCTACACCTTC
TRBV7-2	TRBJ1-1	NA	NA	CASSPPNDRPTFF	TGTGCCAGCAGCCCCCCCAACGACAGGCCCACTTTCTTT
TRBV18	TRBJ2-3	once	TRBD1	CASSSDRVRTDTQYF	TGTGCCAGCTCATCGGACAGGGTCAGGACAGATACGCAGTATTTT
TRBV28	TRBJ1-1	few	NA	CASSLSGGAFF	TGTGCCAGCAGTTTAAGCGGGGGCGCTTTCTTT
TRBV7-2	TRBJ2-4	NA	TRBD1	CASSKTGGRGNIQYF	TGTGCCAGCAGCAAGACAGGGGGCCGTGGAAACATTCAGTACTTC
TRBV11-3	TRBJ2-1	NA	NA	CASSFGGYNEQFF	TGTGCCAGCAGCTTTGGCGGGTACAATGAGCAGTTCTTC
TRBV7-9	TRBJ2-1	NA	NA	CASSLRGKTYNEQFF	TGTGCCAGCAGCTTACGGGGGAAGACCTACAATGAGCAGTTCTTC
TRBV7-9	TRBJ2-7	NA	NA	CASSLVTRTKGREQYF	TGTGCCAGCAGCTTAGTTACCCGGACCAAGGGGCGCGAGCAGTACTTC
TRBV28	TRBJ1-5	once	TRBD1	CASSHRGQGAMGGQPQHF	TGTGCCAGCAGCCACCGGGGACAGGGGGCGATGGGGGGTCAGCCCCAGCATTTT
TRBV19	TRBJ1-1	NA	TRBD1	CASRTGGAEAFF	TGTGCCAGTAGAACAGGGGGAGCTGAAGCTTTCTTT
TRBV7-2	TRBJ1-5	NA	NA	CASSLASRNSNQPQHF	TGTGCCAGCAGCTTAGCGAGCAGGAATAGCAATCAGCCCCAGCATTTT